This T cell receptor beta chain was sequenced during a study of blood T cell repertoires in COVID-19. The CDR3 spans 15 residues. Unmatched junction bases numbered 9, after V lost 5 bases and J lost 4 bases. Germline assignment: CDR1 SEHNR and CDR2 FQNEAQ (reference sequence). The cohort comprised adults aged roughly 18 to 90 years residing in approximately 22 US areas. Assay used: immunoSEQ multiplex PCR; TCRdb lists only in-frame clones, some missing. The table records almost 200,000 clones, 89% of them present only once. The receptor's source is a woman between 18 and 29 years old who had recovered from COVID-19. Sequencing input: PBMCs or T cells enriched from blood (not recorded which). The chain combines TRBV7-9 with TRBJ2-5; 8 positions match TRBD1. CDR3 bases: TGTGCCAGCAGCCCGGCAGACAGGGGAGGAGAGACCCAGTACTTC. The encoded protein is CASSPADRGGETQYF.